The rows below give T cell receptor beta chains drawn from one sample of a study of Graves' ophthalmopathy and Graves' hyperthyroidism. TCRdb re-called the multiplex PCR reads through MiXCR, storing one row per CDR3 protein. Among 740,000 or so distinct CDR3 sequences, roughly 41% were seen once, and the ten largest hold less than 55%. The sample consisted of peripheral blood. The receptors derive from an adult man with Graves' ophthalmopathy. Both conserved end residues are part of each CDR3. Each record gives: V gene, clone size, J gene, D gene, CDR3 DNA, CDR3 protein. D genes are given only for firm matches. Some rows mark clone size as missing; the rest say once, few, many or name a class of expanded clone.

TRBV4-2	few	TRBJ2-5	.	TGTGCCAGTAGTATTTCCGAGACCCAGTACTTC	CASSISETQYF
TRBV20-1	.	TRBJ1-1	.	TGCAGTACAATGACAGTTGTGAACACTGAAGCTTTCTTT	CSTMTVVNTEAFF
TRBV7-2	.	TRBJ1-2	.	TGTGCCAGCAGCCTTAGACACTTGGATGGCTACACCTTC	CASSLRHLDGYTF
TRBV10-3	.	TRBJ1-1	.	TGTGCCAGCTCACCAATTCCGGCAGCGGGAAATGAAGCTTTCTTT	CASSPIPAAGNEAFF
TRBV2	many	TRBJ1-5	TRBD1	TGTGCCACCAGACAGGGGGCCAATCAGCCCCAGCATTTT	CATRQGANQPQHF
TRBV6-1	.	TRBJ2-3	TRBD2	TGTGCCAGCAGTGATGGCGGGGGGGCCACAGATACGCAGTATTTT	CASSDGGGATDTQYF
TRBV25-1	.	TRBJ2-2	.	TGTGCCAGCAGAGACGGGGGCGGGGAGCTGTTTTTT	CASRDGGGELFF
TRBV9	many	TRBJ1-6	TRBD1	TGTGCCAGCAGCGTAGATCGGGGGGGGACAGTTCCATCACCCCTCCACTTT	CASSVDRGGTVPSPLHF
TRBV25-1	.	TRBJ2-2	.	TGTGCCAGCAGTTCAGAATCCTTGACCGACAGGGAGGAGCTGTCTTTT	CASSSESLTDREELSF
TRBV10-3	.	TRBJ2-1	.	TGTGCCATCAGCTTGCGGAGAGAGGGGTACAATGAGCAGTTCTTC	CAISLRREGYNEQFF
TRBV20-1	.	TRBJ1-1	.	TGCAGTGCTAGAGATCCCGATAAGACAGGTGGGTTGACTGAAGCTTTCTTT	CSARDPDKTGGLTEAFF
TRBV7-9	.	TRBJ1-1	TRBD1	TGTGCCAGCAGCCCTTGGACAGGGGCTGTGAACACTGAAGCTTTCTTT	CASSPWTGAVNTEAFF
TRBV25-1	once	TRBJ1-5	.	TGTGCCAGCAGTGAGTATGGTAGCAATCAGCCCCAGCATTTT	CASSEYGSNQPQHF
TRBV2	many	TRBJ1-3	.	TGTGCCAGCAGTGGACAGTGGGGAAACGTCCTATATTTT	CASSGQWGNVLYF
TRBV2	few	TRBJ2-7	.	TGTGCCAGCAGCCACCACAGGAGCCACGAGCAGTACTTC	CASSHHRSHEQYF
TRBV24-1	few	TRBJ1-5	.	TGTGCCAGCAGTTTAAGTCCAGCTAGCAATCAGCCCCAGCATTTT	CASSLSPASNQPQHF
TRBV29-1	.	TRBJ1-6	.	TGCAGCCCCTCGGGCCAACGAAATTCACCCCTCCACTTT	CSPSGQRNSPLHF
TRBV29-1	many	TRBJ1-2	TRBD1	TGCAGCGTCCCAGGTTGGGACAGGGCTAACTATGGCTACACCTTC	CSVPGWDRANYGYTF
TRBV15	.	TRBJ1-6	.	TGTGCCACCAGCAACAATTCACCCCTCCACTTT	CATSNNSPLHF
TRBV6-1	.	TRBJ1-2	.	TGTGCCAGCAGTGAAGGTCTGGGGCTGGTGTATGGCTACACCTTC	CASSEGLGLVYGYTF
TRBV6-1	.	TRBJ2-7	.	TGTGCCAGCAGTGAGGTGGGGGACTACGAGCAGTACTTC	CASSEVGDYEQYF
TRBV19	many	TRBJ1-5	.	TGTGCCAGTAGTAATGTCCACTTGTGGGCCCAGCATTTT	CASSNVHLWAQHF
TRBV7-9	few	TRBJ2-7	TRBD1	TGTGCCAGCAGCCCGGGGACAGGGGCGGTATCCTACGAGCAGTACTTC	CASSPGTGAVSYEQYF
TRBV19	.	TRBJ2-6	.	TGTGCCAGTAAACCAGGGACCTCTGGGGCCAACGTCCTGACTTTC	CASKPGTSGANVLTF
TRBV29-1	many	TRBJ2-7	.	TGCAGCGTTGCCAAGGGATACACCTACGAGCAGTACTTC	CSVAKGYTYEQYF
TRBV7-9	many	TRBJ1-4	TRBD1	TGTGCCAGCCTGGACAGGGGCATTGAAAAACTGTTTTTT	CASLDRGIEKLFF
TRBV12-3/TRBV12-4	few	TRBJ1-4	TRBD1	TGTGCCAGCAGTTTTACGGGACAGGGGGAAAAACTGTTTTTT	CASSFTGQGEKLFF
TRBV29-1	many	TRBJ1-6	.	TGCAGCGTCACCTCGGGGAACGGGCCCCTCCACTTT	CSVTSGNGPLHF
TRBV5-4	.	TRBJ1-2	.	TGTGCCAGCAGCTTGGTGGGGGCAGCGGGCTACACCTTC	CASSLVGAAGYTF